These 27 T cell receptor beta chains came from one sample sequenced in a study of blood T cells in healthy people across ages (dated by TCRdb to about 2015). The library was made by 5' RACE. The reads were generated on an Illumina HiSeq 2500. The second PCR ran for about 6 to 12 cycles and used a J-beta primer mix along with a sample-barcoded 5' primer. The public reads were reprocessed in TCRdb via fastp at Q25 and MiXCR, keeping in-frame beta chains. Each entry merges the rows of one CDR3 protein and shows their most common DNA and genes. Across this sample there are 800,000 to 950,000 distinct CDR3 sequences, with 45% to 50% seen only once. Of the sample, about an eighth falls within the top ten clones. The material sequenced was blood. The source is a man younger than 45 in good health.

This rearrangement joins TRBV11-2 to TRBJ2-5; 9 bases map to TRBD2. The CDR3 runs to 14 residues. In germline, CDR1 is SGHAT, CDR2 FQNNGV. V was clipped by 5 bases and J by 11 bases; unmatched bases: 12. CDR3 in amino acids: CASSAGGAYNEQYF. For the CDR3, the DNA is TGTGCCAGCAGCGCGGGGGGGGCCTACAATGAGCAGTACTTC.

This rearrangement joins TRBV7-2 to TRBJ1-5; perhaps TRBD1 as D (6 bases). This CDR3 spans 12 amino acids. V gave up 1 base and J gave up 9 bases, with 7 bases separating them. Germline CDR1 and CDR2: SGHTA and FQGNSA. Here the CDR3 reads CASSLVQGPQHF. CDR3 nucleotide sequence: TGTGCCAGCAGCTTAGTACAGGGGCCCCAGCATTTT.

This sequence joins TRBV3-1 and TRBJ1-5; D not resolved. Germline loops: CDR1 LGHDT, CDR2 YNNKEL (reference sequence). There are 14 residues in the CDR3. The germline V and J ends were trimmed by 2 bases and 5 bases, with 10 bases remaining between them. In nucleotides, the CDR3 is TGTGCCAGCAGCCAATCGTCACGGGATCAGCCCCAGCATTTT. Encoded protein: CASSQSSRDQPQHF.

This clonotype was detected once. The chain carries TRBV5-1 and TRBJ2-3; TRBD1 aligns across 10 bases. The CDR3 has 17 residues. Per germline, CDR1 SGHRS and CDR2 YFSETQ. V shed 0 bases, J shed 3 bases, and the junction held 7 bases outside the gene matches. CDR3: CASSLATGTGATDTQYF. The CDR3 nucleotides read TGCGCCAGCAGCTTGGCGACCGGGACAGGGGCGACAGATACGCAGTATTTT.

This clonotype was counted at least ten times. The V call is TRBV9, the J call TRBJ2-3, with a possible D match to TRBD1 (6 bases). CDR1 is SGDLS and CDR2 is YYNGEE in the germline V gene. CDR3 length: 15 residues. With 0 bases removed from V and 7 bases from J, the gap between germline ends came to 15 bases. CDR3 sequence reads: CASSVAVQDSNTQYF. CDR3 coding DNA: TGTGCCAGCAGCGTAGCGGTCCAGGACAGCAATACGCAGTATTTT.

This clonotype was observed a handful of times. The J gene is TRBJ1-1, the V gene TRBV4-1; tentatively, D is TRBD1 (6 bases). V dropped 4 bases and J dropped 0 bases, with 15 bases sitting between them. CDR1 is MGHRA and CDR2 is YSYEKL in the germline V gene. The CDR3 spans 16 residues. CDR3 protein: CASSLGGALMNTEAFF. CDR3 sequence (DNA): TGCGCCAGCAGCCTGGGGGGCGCCCTGATGAACACTGAAGCTTTCTTT.

This clonotype showed up just once. This chain links TRBV11-2 with TRBJ1-4; 7 nucleotides align to TRBD1. The CDR3 totals 17 residues. Per germline, CDR1 SGHAT and CDR2 FQNNGV. V lost 0 bases to trimming and J lost 4 bases; unmatched junction nucleotides: 8. This CDR3 is CASSLDRGRDSNEKLFF. DNA for the CDR3: TGTGCCAGCAGCTTAGACCGAGGGCGGGACAGTAATGAAAAACTGTTTTTT.

The gene calls are TRBV27 and TRBJ2-7; possibly TRBD1 for D (5 bases). This CDR3 is built from 15 residues. Trimming stripped 6 bases from V and 0 bases from J, with 15 bases between. CDR1 and CDR2 from the germline V gene are MNHEY and SMNVEV (reference sequence). For the CDR3, the DNA is TGTGCCAGCAGATCTGAGAACAGGTACTCCTACGAGCAGTACTTC. It encodes CASRSENRYSYEQYF.

V is TRBV12-3 or TRBV12-4 and J is TRBJ1-3; no clear D. The CDR3 extends over 15 amino acids. V was pared by 7 bases and J by 2 bases, with 15 bases between. DNA for the CDR3: TGTGCCAGCACCTCTGGGCAGGAGCCTGGAAACACCATATATTTT. Translation: CASTSGQEPGNTIYF.

The rearrangement joins TRBV10-3 to TRBJ1-1; tentative D call: TRBD1 (5 bases). CDR1 and CDR2 (germline): ENHRY, SYGVKD. The CDR3 runs 14 residues. Trimming stripped 3 bases from V and 7 bases from J, with 15 bases between. The CDR3 is CAISDERWGFEAFF. The DNA for the CDR3 is TGTGCCATCAGTGATGAGAGGTGGGGGTTTGAAGCTTTCTTT.

V usage is TRBV19 and J usage is TRBJ1-5; 9 bases map to TRBD1. Germline V gene lookup returns CDR1 LNHDA and CDR2 SQIVND (reference sequence). The CDR3 is 16 residues long. V shed 3 bases, J shed 9 bases, and the junction held 12 bases outside the gene matches. CDR3 protein: CASSMAGTGSLRPQHF. CDR3 DNA sequence: TGTGCCAGTAGTATGGCCGGGACAGGGAGCCTTAGGCCCCAGCATTTT.

This clonotype has only one observation. This may be a read error, as it is one base from a much larger clone. This chain uses TRBV20-1 with TRBJ1-2; no clear D gene. From germline, CDR1 is DFQATT and CDR2 SNEGSKA (reference sequence). V lost 7 bases to trimming and J lost 7 bases, with 13 bases between them. The CDR3 runs to 11 residues. In DNA, the CDR3 is TGCAGTGATAGTACGGTTCTTGGCTACACCTTC. It translates to CSDSTVLGYTF.

V usage is TRBV15 and J usage is TRBJ1-2; TRBD1 matches 7 bases. The CDR3 consists of 15 residues. V shed 5 bases and J 3 bases; nucleotides not matched to a gene: 9. Per the germline V gene, CDR1 is LNHNV and CDR2 is YYDKDF (reference sequence). The CDR3 here is CATSGQRGRDYGYTF. The CDR3, as DNA: TGTGCCACCAGCGGACAAAGGGGGCGCGACTATGGCTACACCTTC.

The sample holds a few counts of this clonotype. The gene calls are TRBV7-6 and TRBJ1-1; a weak D match, TRBD1 (5 bases). Germline V gene data show CDR1 as SGHVS and CDR2 as FNYEAQ. V gave up 5 bases and J gave up 0 bases, with 13 bases separating them. This CDR3 region has 15 residues. The CDR3 loop reads CASSPRAGLNTEAFF. The DNA of the CDR3 is TGTGCCAGCAGCCCCAGGGCCGGGTTGAACACTGAAGCTTTCTTT.

The chain uses TRBV20-1 and TRBJ2-1; 7 nucleotides match TRBD1. The CDR3 is 13 amino acids. Germline CDR1 reads DFQATT; CDR2 reads SNEGSKA (reference sequence). CDR3 in DNA: TGCGGTAGAGGGGGCGACCTCTACAATGAGCAGTTCTTC. Residues: CGRGGDLYNEQFF.

The table lists this clonotype with a few counts. The J gene is TRBJ2-4, the V gene TRBV3-1; 10 nucleotides line up with TRBD2. The CDR3 totals 19 residues. CDR1 LGHDT and CDR2 YNNKEL come from the germline V gene (reference sequence). The V and J ends lost 4 bases and 9 bases, in that order; junction bases with no gene match: 21. CDR3 nucleotide sequence: TGTGCCAGCAGCCCCCTTCCCGGGACGCTAGCGGGGGCTAGGAGCATTCAGTACTTC. Its protein is CASSPLPGTLAGARSIQYF.

This clonotype was seen a few times. V is TRBV29-1 and J is TRBJ1-2; TRBD1 aligns across 7 bases. The CDR3 sequence is 13 residues long. Trimming at V came to 7 bases and at J to 4 bases, leaving 9 bases not matched to a gene. CDR1 is SQVTM and CDR2 is ANQGSEA in the germline V gene. CDR3 region: CSAGEGAPYGYTF. In DNA form, the CDR3 reads TGCAGCGCTGGGGAGGGGGCCCCCTATGGCTACACCTTC.

The rearrangement uses TRBV6-5 and TRBJ1-2; the D is unclear. This CDR3 region has 16 residues. Germline V CDR1 and CDR2: MNHEY, SVGAGI. V was pared by 2 bases and J by 4 bases, with 17 bases between. Here the CDR3 reads CASSYGRGKGSYGYTF. The CDR3 nucleotides read TGTGCCAGCAGTTACGGGCGAGGGAAAGGTTCCTATGGCTACACCTTC.

V and J are TRBV28 and TRBJ2-1; D could derive from TRBD1 or TRBD2 (5 bases each). Deletions cut 6 bases from V and 5 bases from J, with 14 bases between. Germline CDR1 and CDR2: MDHEN and SYDVKM. The CDR3 extends over 14 amino acids. CDR3 DNA: TGTGCCAGCAGACGGGGAACAGGACACAATGAGCAGTTCTTC. Translated, it gives CASRRGTGHNEQFF.

The rearrangement joins TRBV4-1 to TRBJ2-5; the match to TRBD2 covers 9 bases. Germline CDR1 is MGHRA and CDR2 is YSYEKL. The CDR3 is 17 residues long. Unmatched junction bases numbered 10, after V lost 0 bases and J lost 5 bases. The CDR3 here is CASSQEPSGATRETQYF. The CDR3 DNA reads TGCGCCAGCAGCCAAGAACCTAGCGGGGCTACGAGGGAGACCCAGTACTTC.

The chain couples TRBV11-2 to TRBJ2-7; D perhaps matches TRBD1 (5 bases). Germline V gene sequence: CDR1 SGHAT, CDR2 FQNNGV. There are 14 residues in the CDR3. V was cut by 1 base and J by 5 bases, with 12 bases left in between. CDR3 in DNA: TGTGCCAGCAGCTTAGCAGGGTTAGTCGACGAGCAGTACTTC. It encodes CASSLAGLVDEQYF.

The rearrangement links TRBV20-1 to TRBJ1-6, with 9 bases aligning to TRBD1. J lost 5 bases, V lost 0 bases, and 8 bases had no gene match. CDR3 size: 17 residues. Germline V gene lookup returns CDR1 DFQATT and CDR2 SNEGSKA (reference sequence). Here the CDR3 reads CSARDQRQGVNNSPLHF. In nucleotides, the CDR3 is TGCAGTGCTAGAGATCAGAGACAGGGGGTAAATAATTCACCCCTCCACTTT.

J is TRBJ2-1 and V is TRBV10-3; 13 bases map to TRBD2. After removal of 6 bases from V and 7 bases from J, the junction contained 3 bases not matched to a gene. The germline gives CDR1 ENHRY, CDR2 SYGVKD. CDR3 length: 14 residues. CDR3 sequence: CAIRRTSGSNEQFF. In nucleotides, the CDR3 is TGTGCCATCAGGCGGACTAGCGGGAGTAATGAGCAGTTCTTC.

V gene TRBV9 combines with J gene TRBJ2-7; 7 bases match TRBD2. Germline CDR1 and CDR2: SGDLS and YYNGEE. Trimming removed 1 base from V and 7 bases from J; junction bases left unmatched: 8. This CDR3 contains 14 residues. CDR3: CASSVSPPGGEQYF. The CDR3 nucleotides read TGTGCCAGCAGCGTAAGCCCCCCGGGGGGTGAGCAGTACTTC.

The rearrangement links TRBV28 to TRBJ1-6, with 9 bases matching TRBD1. Losses at the gene ends were 5 bases for V and 7 bases for J; bases not matched to a gene: 9. Germline V gene lookup returns CDR1 MDHEN and CDR2 SYDVKM. This CDR3 is built from 16 residues. CDR3 in amino acids: CASSLPRTGENSPLHF. CDR3 coding DNA: TGTGCCAGCAGTCTCCCTCGGACAGGGGAAAATTCACCCCTCCACTTT.

The CDR3 is CASSPPKGADYGYTF. The CDR3 bases are TGTGCCAGCTCACCACCGAAGGGGGCCGACTATGGCTACACCTTC. The rearrangement joins TRBV18 to TRBJ1-2; 7 bases align to TRBD1. J gave up 3 bases and V 0 bases, and 4 bases lay outside the gene matches. Germline V gene data show CDR1 as KGHSH and CDR2 as LQKENI. The CDR3 loop spans 15 amino acids.

The chain uses TRBV10-3 and TRBJ2-5; 10 nucleotides align to TRBD2. Germline V gene data show CDR1 as ENHRY and CDR2 as SYGVKD. Trimming at V came to 3 bases and at J to 5 bases, leaving 9 bases not matched to a gene. The CDR3 covers 16 residues. CDR3 sequence reads: CAISETSGALPETQYF. Here the CDR3 DNA reads TGTGCCATCAGTGAAACTAGCGGGGCCCTACCGGAGACCCAGTACTTC.